This section outlines one T cell receptor (beta chain) sequence together with its context. Antigen specificity is unknown. V was clipped by 3 bases and J by 6 bases, with 9 bases between them. Per germline, CDR1 MGHRA and CDR2 YSYEKL. This CDR3 region has 12 residues. These data originate in a study of T cell responses to AZD1222 COVID-19 vaccine. Study-wide results and limits: CD4 TCRs linked to vaccination spanned spike, dominating at 160-218 and 743-854. Only 5 or 6 people who got AZD1222 tested seropositive at baseline.

Sequencing was performed with immunoSEQ multiplex PCR; in TCRdb, only in-frame clones are kept and a portion is missing. The sample holds about 120,000 clones; over 85% are singletons and the top ten take 8.4%. This chain uses TRBV4-1 with TRBJ2-7; tentatively, D is TRBD2 (5 bases). The sequence was collected from an adult in good health. The starting material was peripheral blood, obtained on day 0 of AZD1222 vaccination. The CDR3 is CASSQRGSEQYF. CDR3 DNA sequence: TGCGCCAGCAGCCAGAGAGGGAGCGAGCAGTACTTC.